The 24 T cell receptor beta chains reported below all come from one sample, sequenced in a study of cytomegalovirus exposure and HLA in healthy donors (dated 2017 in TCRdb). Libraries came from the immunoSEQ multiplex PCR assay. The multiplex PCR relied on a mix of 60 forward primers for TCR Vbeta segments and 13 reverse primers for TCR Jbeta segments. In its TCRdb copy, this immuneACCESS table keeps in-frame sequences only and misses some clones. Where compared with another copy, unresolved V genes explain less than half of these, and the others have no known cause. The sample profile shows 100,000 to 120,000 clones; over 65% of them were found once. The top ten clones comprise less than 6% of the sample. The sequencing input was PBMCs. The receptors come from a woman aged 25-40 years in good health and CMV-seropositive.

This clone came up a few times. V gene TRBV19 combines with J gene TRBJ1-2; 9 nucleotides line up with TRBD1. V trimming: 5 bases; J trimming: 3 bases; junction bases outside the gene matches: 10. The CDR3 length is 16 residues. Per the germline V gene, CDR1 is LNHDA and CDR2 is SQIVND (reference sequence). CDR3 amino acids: CASSVGRDRVHYGYTF. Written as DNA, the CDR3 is TGTGCCAGTAGTGTCGGCCGGGACAGGGTCCACTATGGCTACACCTTC.

The CDR3 DNA follows: TGTGCTAGTGGTTCGGGTCTGAGCAATCAGCCCCAGCATTTT. Residues: CASGSGLSNQPQHF. The genes are TRBV12-5 and TRBJ1-5; no reliable D call. The CDR3 totals 14 residues. The ends were cut back, 4 bases at V and 1 base at J, with 8 bases in the middle. CDR1 is LGHNT, CDR2 FRNRAP, per germline.

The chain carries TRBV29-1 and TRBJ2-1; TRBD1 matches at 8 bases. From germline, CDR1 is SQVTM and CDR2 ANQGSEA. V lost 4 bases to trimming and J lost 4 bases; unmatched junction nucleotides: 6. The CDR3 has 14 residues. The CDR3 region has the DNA TGCAGCGTTGCCTGGGACAGGTCTTACAATGAGCAGTTCTTC. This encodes CSVAWDRSYNEQFF.

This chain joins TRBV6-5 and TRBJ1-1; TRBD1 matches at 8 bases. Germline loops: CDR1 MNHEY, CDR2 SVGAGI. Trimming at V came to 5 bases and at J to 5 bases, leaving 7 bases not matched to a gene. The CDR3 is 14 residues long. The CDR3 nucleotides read TGTGCCAGCAGTCTGGGACAGGCGAGGACTGAAGCTTTCTTT. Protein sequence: CASSLGQARTEAFF.

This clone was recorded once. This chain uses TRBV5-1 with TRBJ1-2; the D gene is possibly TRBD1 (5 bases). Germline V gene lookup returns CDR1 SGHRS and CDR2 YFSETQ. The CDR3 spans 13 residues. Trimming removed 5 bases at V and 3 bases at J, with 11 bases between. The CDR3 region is CASSITTDYGYTF. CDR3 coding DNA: TGCGCCAGCAGTATCACGACAGACTATGGCTACACCTTC.

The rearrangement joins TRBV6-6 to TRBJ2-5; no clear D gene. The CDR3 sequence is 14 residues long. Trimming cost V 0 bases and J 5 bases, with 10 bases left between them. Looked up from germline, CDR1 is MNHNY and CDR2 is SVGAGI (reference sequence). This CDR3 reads CASSYSFTSETQYF. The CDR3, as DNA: TGTGCCAGCAGTTACTCGTTCACATCGGAGACCCAGTACTTC.

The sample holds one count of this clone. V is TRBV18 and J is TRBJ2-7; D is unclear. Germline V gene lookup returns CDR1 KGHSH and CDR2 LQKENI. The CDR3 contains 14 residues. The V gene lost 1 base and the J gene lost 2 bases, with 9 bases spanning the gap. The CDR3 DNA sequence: TGTGCCAGCTCACCACTTGCAGGCCCCTACGAGCAGTACTTC. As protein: CASSPLAGPYEQYF.

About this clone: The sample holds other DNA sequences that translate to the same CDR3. In DNA, the CDR3 is TGTGCCAGCAGTGCCGGGGAAGAGACCCAGTACTTC. Its translation is CASSAGEETQYF. The rearrangement joins TRBV2 to TRBJ2-5, with a tentative D call TRBD2 (5 bases). The CDR3 is made up of 12 amino acids. Trimming stripped 4 bases from V and 3 bases from J, with 6 bases between. Germline V gene sequence: CDR1 SNHLY, CDR2 FYNNEI.

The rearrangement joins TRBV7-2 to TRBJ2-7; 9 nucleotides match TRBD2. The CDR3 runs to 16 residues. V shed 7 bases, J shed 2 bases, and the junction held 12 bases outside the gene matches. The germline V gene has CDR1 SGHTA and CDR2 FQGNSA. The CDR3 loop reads CASTYGVTSGAYEQYF. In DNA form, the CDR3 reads TGTGCCAGCACTTACGGTGTGACTAGCGGAGCCTACGAGCAGTACTTC.

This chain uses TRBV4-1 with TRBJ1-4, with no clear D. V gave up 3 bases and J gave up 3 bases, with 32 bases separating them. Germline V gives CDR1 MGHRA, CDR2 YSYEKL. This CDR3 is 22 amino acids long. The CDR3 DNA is TGCGCCAGCAGCCATGACCCCCCCATTATAAATCGTCCAGAGAGGGCTAATGAAAAACTGTTTTTT. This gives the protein CASSHDPPIINRPERANEKLFF.

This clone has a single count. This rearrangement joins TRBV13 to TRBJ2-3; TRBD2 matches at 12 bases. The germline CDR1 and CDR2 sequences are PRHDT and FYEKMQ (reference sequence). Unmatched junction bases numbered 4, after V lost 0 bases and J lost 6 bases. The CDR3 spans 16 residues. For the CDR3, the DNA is TGTGCCAGCAGCTTAGGGACTAGCGGGGGTGCGGATACGCAGTATTTT. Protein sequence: CASSLGTSGGADTQYF.

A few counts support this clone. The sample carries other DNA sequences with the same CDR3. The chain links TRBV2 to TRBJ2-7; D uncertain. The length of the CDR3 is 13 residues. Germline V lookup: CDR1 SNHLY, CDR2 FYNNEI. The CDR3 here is CSCKEKTAYEQYF. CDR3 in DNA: TGTTCTTGCAAGGAGAAGACGGCATACGAGCAGTACTTC.

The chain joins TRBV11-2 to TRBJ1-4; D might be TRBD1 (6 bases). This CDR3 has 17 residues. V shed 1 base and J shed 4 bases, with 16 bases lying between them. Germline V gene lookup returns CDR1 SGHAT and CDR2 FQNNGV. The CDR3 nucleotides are TGTGCCAGCAGCTTAGCGACAGGAGTCGGCGGTAATGAAAAACTGTTTTTT. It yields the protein CASSLATGVGGNEKLFF.

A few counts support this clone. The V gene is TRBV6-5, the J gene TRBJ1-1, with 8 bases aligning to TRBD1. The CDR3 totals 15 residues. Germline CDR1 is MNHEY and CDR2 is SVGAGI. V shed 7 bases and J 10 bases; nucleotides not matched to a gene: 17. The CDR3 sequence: CASIPQGQGPTGAFF. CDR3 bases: TGTGCCAGCATCCCGCAAGGACAGGGCCCGACAGGAGCTTTCTTT.

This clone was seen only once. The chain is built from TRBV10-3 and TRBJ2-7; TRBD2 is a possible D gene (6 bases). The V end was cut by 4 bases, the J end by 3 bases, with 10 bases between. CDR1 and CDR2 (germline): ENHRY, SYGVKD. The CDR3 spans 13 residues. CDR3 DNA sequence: TGTGCCATCAGTGTGGGTAGCGGCTACGAGCAGTACTTC. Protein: CAISVGSGYEQYF.

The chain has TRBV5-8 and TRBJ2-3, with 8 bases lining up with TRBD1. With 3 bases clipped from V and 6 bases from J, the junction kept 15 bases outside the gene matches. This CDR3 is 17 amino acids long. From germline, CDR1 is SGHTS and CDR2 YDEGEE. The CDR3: CASSSHRDRPAGDTQYF. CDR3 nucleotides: TGTGCCAGCAGCTCCCATCGGGACAGGCCAGCAGGGGATACGCAGTATTTT.

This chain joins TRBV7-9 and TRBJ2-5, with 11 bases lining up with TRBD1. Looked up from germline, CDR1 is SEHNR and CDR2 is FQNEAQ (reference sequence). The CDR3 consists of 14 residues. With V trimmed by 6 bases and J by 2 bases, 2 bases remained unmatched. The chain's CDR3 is CASSRDRGQETQYF. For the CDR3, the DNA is TGTGCCAGCAGTCGGGACAGGGGGCAAGAGACCCAGTACTTC.

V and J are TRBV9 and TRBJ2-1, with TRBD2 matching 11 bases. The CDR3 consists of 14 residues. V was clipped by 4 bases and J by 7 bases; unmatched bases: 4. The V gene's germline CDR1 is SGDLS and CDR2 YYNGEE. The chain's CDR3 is CASSKTSGSNEQFF. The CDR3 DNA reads TGTGCCAGCAGCAAAACTAGCGGGAGTAATGAGCAGTTCTTC.

Here the CDR3 DNA reads TGTGCCAGCAGCTTAGTCAGCTCTGGGGCCAACGTCCTGACTTTC. It is translated as CASSLVSSGANVLTF. The V call is TRBV7-6, the J call TRBJ2-6; D unclear. CDR3 length: 15 residues. Per the germline V gene, CDR1 is SGHVS and CDR2 is FNYEAQ. Trimming removed 1 base at V and 0 bases at J, with 4 bases between.

DNA for the CDR3: TGTGCCAGCAGTGAAGATTCGTCGGGGGGGAGTCAGCCCCAGCATTTT. As protein: CASSEDSSGGSQPQHF. J is TRBJ1-5 and V is TRBV6-1, with TRBD1 as a possible D gene (5 bases). V lost 1 base and J lost 6, with 16 bases in between. Germline CDR1 MNHNS, CDR2 SASEGT. This CDR3 comprises 16 residues.

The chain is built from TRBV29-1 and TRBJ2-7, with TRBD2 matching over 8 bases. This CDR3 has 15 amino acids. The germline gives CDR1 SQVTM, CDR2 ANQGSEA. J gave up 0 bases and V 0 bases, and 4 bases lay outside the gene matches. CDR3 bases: TGCAGCGTTGAAGAAAGGGGGACTAGCTCCTACGAGCAGTACTTC. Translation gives CSVEERGTSSYEQYF.

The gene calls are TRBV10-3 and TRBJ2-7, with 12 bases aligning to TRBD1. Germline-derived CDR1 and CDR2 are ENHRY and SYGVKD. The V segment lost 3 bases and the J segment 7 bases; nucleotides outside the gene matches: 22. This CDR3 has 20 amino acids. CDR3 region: CAISDPVWDRGRVSVGEQYF. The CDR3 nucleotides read TGTGCCATCAGTGACCCGGTTTGGGACAGGGGGCGGGTATCTGTTGGGGAGCAGTACTTC.

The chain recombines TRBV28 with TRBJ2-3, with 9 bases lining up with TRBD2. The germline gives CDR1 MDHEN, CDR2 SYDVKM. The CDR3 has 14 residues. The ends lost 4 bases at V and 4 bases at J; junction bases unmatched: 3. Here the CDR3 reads CASSSSGGPDTQYF. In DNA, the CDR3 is TGTGCCAGCAGTTCAAGCGGGGGGCCAGATACGCAGTATTTT.

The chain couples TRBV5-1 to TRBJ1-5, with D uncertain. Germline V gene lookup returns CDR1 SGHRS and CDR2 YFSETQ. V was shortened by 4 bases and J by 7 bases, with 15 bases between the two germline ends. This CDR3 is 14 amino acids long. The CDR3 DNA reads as TGCGCCAGCAGCAGAGATGGGTTCGGGCAGCCCCAGCATTTT. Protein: CASSRDGFGQPQHF.